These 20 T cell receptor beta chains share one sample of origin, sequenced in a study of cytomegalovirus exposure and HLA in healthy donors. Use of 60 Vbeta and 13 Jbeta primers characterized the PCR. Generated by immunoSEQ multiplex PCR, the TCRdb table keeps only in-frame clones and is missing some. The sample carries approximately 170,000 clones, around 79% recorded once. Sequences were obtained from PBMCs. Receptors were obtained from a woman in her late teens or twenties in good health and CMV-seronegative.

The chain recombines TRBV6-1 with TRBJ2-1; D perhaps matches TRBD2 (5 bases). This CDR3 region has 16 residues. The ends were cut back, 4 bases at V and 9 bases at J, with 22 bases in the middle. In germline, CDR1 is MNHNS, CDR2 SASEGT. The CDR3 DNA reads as TGTGCCAGCAGTGGGTACCGGGCTGTCGCGGGTCTTGAGCAGTTCTTC. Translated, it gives CASSGYRAVAGLEQFF.

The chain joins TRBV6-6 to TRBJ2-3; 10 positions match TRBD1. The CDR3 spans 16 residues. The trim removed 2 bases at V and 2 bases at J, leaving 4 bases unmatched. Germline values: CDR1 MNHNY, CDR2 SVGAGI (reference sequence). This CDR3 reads CASSYGTGVNTDTQYF. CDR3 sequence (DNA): TGTGCCAGCAGTTACGGGACAGGGGTAAACACAGATACGCAGTATTTT.

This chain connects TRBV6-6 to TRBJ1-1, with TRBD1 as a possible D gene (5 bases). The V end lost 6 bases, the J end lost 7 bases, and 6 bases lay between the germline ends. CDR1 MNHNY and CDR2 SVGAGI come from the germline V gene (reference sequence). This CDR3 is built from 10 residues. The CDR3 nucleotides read TGTGCCAGCAGGACAGATGAAGCTTTCTTT. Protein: CASRTDEAFF.

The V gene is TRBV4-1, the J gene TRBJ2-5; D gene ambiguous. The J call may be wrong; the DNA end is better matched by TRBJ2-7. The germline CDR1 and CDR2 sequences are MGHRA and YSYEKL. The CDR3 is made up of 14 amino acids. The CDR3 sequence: CASSHPQHTYEQYF. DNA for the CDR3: TGCGCCAGCAGCCACCCACAGCACACCTACGAGCAGTACTTC.

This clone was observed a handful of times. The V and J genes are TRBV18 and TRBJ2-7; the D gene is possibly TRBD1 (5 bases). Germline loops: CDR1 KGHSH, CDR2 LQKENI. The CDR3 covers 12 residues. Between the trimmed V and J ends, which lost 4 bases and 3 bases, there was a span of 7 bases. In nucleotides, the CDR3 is TGTGCCAGCTCACTGACAGACTACGAGCAGTACTTC. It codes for CASSLTDYEQYF.

CDR3 amino acids: CASSLEGLGRGDQPQHF. The CDR3 DNA sequence: TGTGCCAGCAGCTTAGAAGGTCTCGGCAGGGGTGACCAGCCCCAGCATTTT. The chain uses TRBV7-2 and TRBJ1-5, with D possibly being TRBD1 (6 bases). CDR1 and CDR2 (germline): SGHTA, FQGNSA. The ends were cut back, 1 base at V and 7 bases at J, with 20 bases in the middle. The CDR3 extends over 17 amino acids.

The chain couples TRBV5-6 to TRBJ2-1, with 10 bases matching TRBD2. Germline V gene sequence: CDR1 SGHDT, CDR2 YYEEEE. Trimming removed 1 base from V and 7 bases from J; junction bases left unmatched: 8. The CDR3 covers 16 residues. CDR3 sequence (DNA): TGTGCCAGCAGCTTGAGGGGGACTAGCGTGGGGAATGAGCAGTTCTTC. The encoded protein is CASSLRGTSVGNEQFF.

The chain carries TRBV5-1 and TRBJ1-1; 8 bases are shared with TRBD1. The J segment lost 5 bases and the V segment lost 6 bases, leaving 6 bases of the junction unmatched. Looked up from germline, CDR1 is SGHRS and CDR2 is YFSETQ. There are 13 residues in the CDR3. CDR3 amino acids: CASTSGQGTEAFF. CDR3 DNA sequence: TGCGCCAGCACCTCCGGACAGGGAACTGAAGCTTTCTTT.

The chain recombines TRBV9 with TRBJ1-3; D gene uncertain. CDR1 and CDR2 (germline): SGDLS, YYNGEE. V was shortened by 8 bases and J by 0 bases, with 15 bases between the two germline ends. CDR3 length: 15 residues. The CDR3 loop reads CASCGSPFSGNTIYF. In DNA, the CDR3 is TGTGCCAGTTGCGGATCACCATTCTCTGGAAACACCATATATTTT. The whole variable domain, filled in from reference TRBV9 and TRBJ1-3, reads DSGVTQTPKHLITATGQRVTLRCSPRSGDLSVYWYQQSLDQGLQFLIQYYNGEERAKGNILERFSAQQFPDLHSELNLSSLELGDSALYFCASCGSPFSGNTIYFGEGSWLTVV.

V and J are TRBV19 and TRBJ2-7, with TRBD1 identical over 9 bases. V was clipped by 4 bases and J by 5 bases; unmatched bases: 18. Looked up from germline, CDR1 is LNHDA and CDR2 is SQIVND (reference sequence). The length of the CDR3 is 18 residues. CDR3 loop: CASSKPDRGRASIHEQYF. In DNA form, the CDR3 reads TGTGCCAGTAGTAAACCGGACAGGGGTCGCGCAAGTATCCACGAGCAGTACTTC.

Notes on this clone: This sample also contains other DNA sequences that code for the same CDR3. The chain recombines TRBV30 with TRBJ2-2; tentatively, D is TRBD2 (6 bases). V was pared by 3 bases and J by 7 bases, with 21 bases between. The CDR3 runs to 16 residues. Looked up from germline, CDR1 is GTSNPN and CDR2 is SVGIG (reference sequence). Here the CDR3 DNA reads TGTGCCTGGAGGGTGGCGGGATATTTCAGAGGCGGGGAGCTGTTTTTT. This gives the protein CAWRVAGYFRGGELFF.

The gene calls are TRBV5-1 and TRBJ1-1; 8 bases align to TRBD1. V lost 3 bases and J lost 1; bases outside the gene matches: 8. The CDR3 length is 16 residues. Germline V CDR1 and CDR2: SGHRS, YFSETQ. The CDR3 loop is CASSSPRTGQNTEAFF. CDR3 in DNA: TGCGCCAGCAGCTCTCCACGGACAGGGCAGAACACTGAAGCTTTCTTT.

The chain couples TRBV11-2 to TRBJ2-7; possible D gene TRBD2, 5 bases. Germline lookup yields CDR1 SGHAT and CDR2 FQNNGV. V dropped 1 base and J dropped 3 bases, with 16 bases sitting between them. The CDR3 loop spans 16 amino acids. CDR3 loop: CASSLGPLRAIYEQYF. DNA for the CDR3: TGTGCCAGCAGCTTAGGACCACTGCGGGCGATCTACGAGCAGTACTTC.

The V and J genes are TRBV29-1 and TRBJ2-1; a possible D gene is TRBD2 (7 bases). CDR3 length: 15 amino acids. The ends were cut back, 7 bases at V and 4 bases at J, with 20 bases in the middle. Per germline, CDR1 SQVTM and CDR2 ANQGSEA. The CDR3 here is CSAEGGDLSYNEQFF. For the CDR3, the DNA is TGCAGCGCTGAGGGGGGGGACTTGAGTTACAATGAGCAGTTCTTC.

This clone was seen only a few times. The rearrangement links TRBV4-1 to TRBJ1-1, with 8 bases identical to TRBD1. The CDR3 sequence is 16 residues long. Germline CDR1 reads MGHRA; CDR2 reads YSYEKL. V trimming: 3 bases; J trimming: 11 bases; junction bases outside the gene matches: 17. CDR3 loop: CASSQVPGQGSSGAFF. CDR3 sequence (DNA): TGCGCCAGCAGCCAGGTCCCCGGACAGGGTTCATCTGGCGCTTTCTTT.

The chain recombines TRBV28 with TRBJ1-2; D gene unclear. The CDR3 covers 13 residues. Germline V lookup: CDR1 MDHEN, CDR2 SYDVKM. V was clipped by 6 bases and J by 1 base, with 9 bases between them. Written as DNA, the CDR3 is TGTGCCAGCAGACCCAACAGTAACTATGGCTACACCTTC. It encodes CASRPNSNYGYTF.

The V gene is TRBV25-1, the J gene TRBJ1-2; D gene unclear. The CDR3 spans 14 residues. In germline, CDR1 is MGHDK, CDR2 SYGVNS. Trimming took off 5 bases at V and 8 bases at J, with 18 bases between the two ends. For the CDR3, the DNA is TGTGCCAGCAGTTCTACCGCCGGTTCCGAGGGCTACACCTTC. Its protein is CASSSTAGSEGYTF.

In DNA form, the CDR3 reads TGTGCCAGCGGAGGGTGGGGGGTTGAAGAAGATACGCAGTATTTT. It translates to CASGGWGVEEDTQYF. This sequence joins TRBV5-6 and TRBJ2-3; D may be TRBD2 (6 bases). The CDR3 spans 15 residues. Germline V CDR1 and CDR2: SGHDT, YYEEEE. Trimming stripped 7 bases from V and 5 bases from J, with 20 bases between. The complete variable domain, with remaining parts taken from reference TRBV5-6 and TRBJ2-3, reads DAGVTQSPTHLIKTRGQQVTLRCSPKSGHDTVSWYQQALGQGPQFIFQYYEEEERQRGNFPDRFSGHQFPNYSSELNVNALLLGDSALYLCASGGWGVEEDTQYFGPGTRLTVL.

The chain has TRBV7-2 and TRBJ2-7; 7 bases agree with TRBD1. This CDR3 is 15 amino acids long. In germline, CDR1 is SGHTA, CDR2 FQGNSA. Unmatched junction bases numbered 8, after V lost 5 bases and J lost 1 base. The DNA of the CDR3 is TGTGCCAGCAGCCTCCGGGACAGCCTTTCCTACGAGCAGTACTTC. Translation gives CASSLRDSLSYEQYF.

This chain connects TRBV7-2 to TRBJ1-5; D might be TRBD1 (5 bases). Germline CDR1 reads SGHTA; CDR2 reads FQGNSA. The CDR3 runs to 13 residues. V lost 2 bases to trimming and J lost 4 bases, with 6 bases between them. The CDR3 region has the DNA TGTGCCAGCAGCTTATCAGGGAATCAGCCCCAGCATTTT. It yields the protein CASSLSGNQPQHF.